This TCR beta chain was observed in a study of patients and donors after allogeneic stem cell transplantation. Germline assignment: CDR1 SGHTA and CDR2 FQGNSA. The CDR3 loop spans 13 amino acids. Deletions cut 5 bases from V and 7 bases from J, with 14 bases between. TCRdb passed the RT-PCR reads through MiXCR, listing each CDR3 protein once. The table has 30,000 to 40,000 distinct CDR3 sequences, 30% to 40% seen once. The source material was blood, either unsorted or a sorted T cell fraction (not recorded which). The chain joins TRBV7-2 to TRBJ1-2; D is unclear. The TCR was taken from a human donor who was either an allogeneic HSCT recipient or a stem cell or donor lymphocyte infusion donor (not recorded which). It is not recorded whose cells these are; they may come from a transplant donor. The CDR3 nucleotides are TGTGCCAGCAGCCCCGGCGGGGAATCTGGCTACACCTTC. Translated, it gives CASSPGGESGYTF.